These 22 T cell receptor beta chains came from one sample sequenced in a study of blood T cell repertoires in COVID-19. Assay used: immunoSEQ multiplex PCR; TCRdb lists only in-frame clones, some missing. The table records approximately 83,000 clones, just under 85% of them present only once. The material sequenced was peripheral blood. These receptors were taken from a man aged 50 or older with acute or convalescent COVID-19.

This chain links TRBV20-1 with TRBJ2-7, with 10 bases aligning to TRBD1. Trimming took 6 bases from V and 7 from J; bases not matched to a gene: 3. The CDR3 spans 11 residues. Germline V gives CDR1 DFQATT, CDR2 SNEGSKA (reference sequence). Here the CDR3 reads CSAGQGWEQYF. CDR3 sequence (DNA): TGCAGTGCGGGACAGGGGTGGGAGCAGTACTTC.

A few counts support this clone. The rearrangement links TRBV6-5 to TRBJ1-6, with 7 bases identical to TRBD1. Germline V gene sequence: CDR1 MNHEY, CDR2 SVGAGI. The CDR3 extends over 15 amino acids. Germline trimming cut 4 bases from V and 5 bases from J; bases unmatched to any gene: 5. CDR3 protein: CASSLGQPDNSPLHF. The CDR3 DNA is TGTGCCAGCAGTTTGGGACAGCCAGATAATTCACCCCTCCACTTT.

This chain joins TRBV2 and TRBJ1-3; D gene uncertain. CDR3 length: 15 amino acids. Germline CDR1 and CDR2: SNHLY and FYNNEI. Trimming took 3 bases from V and 0 from J, leaving 9 bases between them. The CDR3 protein is CASSDGRDSGNTIYF. The CDR3, as DNA: TGTGCCAGCAGTGACGGACGGGACTCTGGAAACACCATATATTTT. The entire variable domain, with the rest obtained from reference TRBV2 and TRBJ1-3, is as follows: EPEVTQTPSHQVTQMGQEVILRCVPISNHLYFYWYRQILGQKVEFLVSFYNNEISEKSEIFDDQFSVERPDGSNFTLKIRSTKLEDSAMYFCASSDGRDSGNTIYFGEGSWLTVV.

The CDR3: CASSIWGEGRTQYF. Here the CDR3 DNA reads TGTGCCAGTAGTATATGGGGTGAGGGGAGGACGCAGTATTTT. The chain couples TRBV19 to TRBJ2-3; a weak D match, TRBD2 (6 bases). The V end was cut by 2 bases, the J end by 9 bases, with 15 bases between. CDR3 size: 14 residues. Germline CDR1 reads LNHDA; CDR2 reads SQIVND (reference sequence).

J is TRBJ2-1 and V is TRBV9, with 10 bases identical to TRBD2. The CDR3 totals 15 residues. Germline CDR1 SGDLS, CDR2 YYNGEE. The V gene end was trimmed by 7 bases and the J gene end by 8 bases; junction bases not matched to a gene: 12. The CDR3 reads CASAPASGSIHEQFF. The CDR3 DNA follows: TGTGCCAGCGCGCCCGCTAGCGGGAGTATACATGAGCAGTTCTTC.

The V call is TRBV7-2, the J call TRBJ2-3, with 10 nucleotides matching TRBD1. CDR3 length: 16 residues. The V segment lost 4 bases and the J segment 4 bases; nucleotides outside the gene matches: 8. Looked up from germline, CDR1 is SGHTA and CDR2 is FQGNSA. CDR3 in amino acids: CASSYTGTGVSDTQYF. In nucleotides, the CDR3 is TGTGCCAGCAGCTATACCGGGACAGGGGTTTCAGATACGCAGTATTTT.

The rearrangement uses TRBV5-6 and TRBJ2-2, with 7 bases fitting TRBD1. V lost 0 bases to trimming and J lost 3 bases; unmatched junction nucleotides: 8. Germline V gene sequence: CDR1 SGHDT, CDR2 YYEEEE. The CDR3 extends over 17 amino acids. Here the CDR3 reads CASSLAPGTEDTGELFF. Written as DNA, the CDR3 is TGTGCCAGCAGCTTGGCCCCCGGGACAGAGGACACCGGGGAGCTGTTTTTT.

This clone was seen a single time. This chain connects TRBV6-2 or TRBV6-3 to TRBJ2-2, with no clear D. Trimming took off 6 bases at V and 0 bases at J, with 5 bases between the two ends. The CDR3 sequence is 13 residues long. Germline V gene sequence: CDR1 MNHEY, CDR2 SVGEGT. CDR3 sequence: CASSGPNTGELFF. The CDR3 DNA sequence: TGTGCCAGCAGCGGGCCGAACACCGGGGAGCTGTTTTTT.

The chain couples TRBV2 to TRBJ2-7; TRBD2 is a possible D gene (5 bases). V dropped 7 bases and J dropped 4 bases, with 8 bases sitting between them. This CDR3 contains 11 residues. Germline V lookup: CDR1 SNHLY, CDR2 FYNNEI. For the CDR3, the DNA is TGTGCCAGCAATCTAGCTTACGAGCAGTACTTC. Translated, it gives CASNLAYEQYF.

CDR3 in DNA: TGTGCCAGCAGCCCTAAAGCCGGGACTAGCGGGAGGGCCAATACGCAGTATTTT. Residues: CASSPKAGTSGRANTQYF. The chain combines TRBV7-3 with TRBJ2-3; 16 bases map to TRBD2. Germline V lookup: CDR1 SGHTA, CDR2 FQGTGA. The CDR3 has 18 amino acids. Germline trimming cut 5 bases from V and 7 bases from J; bases unmatched to any gene: 12.

J is TRBJ1-1 and V is TRBV3-1 (or the pseudogene TRBV3-2), with 11 bases that match TRBD1. With 4 bases clipped from V and 11 bases from J, the junction kept 6 bases outside the gene matches. Germline V CDR1 and CDR2: LGHDT, YNNKEL (reference sequence). The CDR3 runs to 13 residues. The CDR3 nucleotides are TGTGCCAGCAGCCCAGGACAGGGGGCGGGTGCTTTCTTT. It specifies CASSPGQGAGAFF.

The genes are TRBV11-3 and TRBJ2-5, with 7 bases identical to TRBD1. Germline trimming cut 5 bases from V and 3 bases from J; bases unmatched to any gene: 6. From germline, CDR1 is SGHNT and CDR2 YENEEA. The CDR3 has 14 amino acids. This CDR3 reads CASSPRDSEETQYF. CDR3 DNA: TGTGCCAGCAGCCCCAGGGACAGCGAAGAGACCCAGTACTTC.

This rearrangement joins TRBV11-2 to TRBJ1-4; D is unclear. Germline V lookup: CDR1 SGHAT, CDR2 FQNNGV. V dropped 7 bases and J dropped 0 bases, with 12 bases sitting between them. CDR3 length: 15 amino acids. As DNA, the CDR3 is TGTGCCAGCAACAAAGGGAGAGCAACTAATGAAAAACTGTTTTTT. Translated, it gives CASNKGRATNEKLFF.

V usage is TRBV4-1 and J usage is TRBJ2-7; 10 nucleotides align to TRBD1. There are 16 residues in the CDR3. The V and J ends lost 4 bases and 5 bases, in that order; junction bases with no gene match: 11. CDR1 and CDR2 from the germline V gene are MGHRA and YSYEKL. CDR3 protein: CASSPLIDRGQHEQYF. The DNA for the CDR3 is TGCGCCAGCAGCCCCCTAATCGACAGGGGGCAGCACGAGCAGTACTTC.

The chain couples TRBV6-2 or TRBV6-3 to TRBJ2-1; 10 bases match TRBD2. V lost 2 bases, J lost 7 bases, and 11 bases stayed unmatched. CDR1 is MNHEY and CDR2 is SVGEGT in the germline V gene. This CDR3 has 17 amino acids. The CDR3, as DNA: TGTGCCAGCAGTTACGGAGGAAGCGGGAGGGCCGGGAATGAGCAGTTCTTC. Amino acid sequence: CASSYGGSGRAGNEQFF.

CDR3 sequence reads: CAWIPGWVNTEAFF. CDR3 bases: TGTGCCTGGATTCCAGGGTGGGTGAACACTGAAGCTTTCTTT. The J gene is TRBJ1-1, the V gene TRBV30; D might be TRBD1 (5 bases). This CDR3 comprises 14 residues. V dropped 4 bases and J dropped 0 bases, with 12 bases sitting between them. Germline values: CDR1 GTSNPN, CDR2 SVGIG (reference sequence).

V usage is TRBV5-8 and J usage is TRBJ2-3; TRBD2 is a possible D gene (6 bases). Trimming left V 0 bases short and J 1 base short, with 6 bases between. Germline CDR1 SGHTS, CDR2 YDEGEE. The CDR3 runs 14 residues. CDR3 coding DNA: TGTGCCAGCAGCTTGGGGGGGGGCACAGATACGCAGTATTTT. Encoded protein: CASSLGGGTDTQYF.

This clone was seen a few times. The chain has TRBV5-4 and TRBJ1-2; 7 bases match TRBD1. The CDR3 covers 16 residues. V was pared by 4 bases and J by 4 bases, with 13 bases of the junction left unmatched. Germline CDR1 SGHNT, CDR2 YYREEE (reference sequence). CDR3 loop: CASSVDPVTGIYGYTF. Written as DNA, the CDR3 is TGTGCCAGCAGCGTGGATCCGGTGACAGGGATCTATGGCTACACCTTC.

This clone has a handful of counts. The chain couples TRBV10-3 to TRBJ1-1, with D uncertain. This CDR3 is 16 amino acids long. Germline CDR1 reads ENHRY; CDR2 reads SYGVKD. V lost 4 bases and J lost 0, with 15 bases in between. As DNA, the CDR3 is TGTGCCATCAGTGGGTCTCCGGTCCGAGTGAACACTGAAGCTTTCTTT. It encodes CAISGSPVRVNTEAFF.

The V gene is TRBV18, the J gene TRBJ1-2, with D possibly matching TRBD1 (6 bases). The germline gives CDR1 KGHSH, CDR2 LQKENI. Trimming left V 3 bases short and J 3 bases short, with 11 bases between. This CDR3 contains 14 residues. The CDR3 region is CASSPGRQDYGYTF. In DNA form, the CDR3 reads TGTGCCAGCTCACCGGGGAGACAGGACTATGGCTACACCTTC.

The V and J genes are TRBV28 and TRBJ1-2; no reliable D call. The CDR3 length is 13 residues. Trimming cost V 5 bases and J 0 bases, with 7 bases left between them. CDR1 and CDR2 from the germline V gene are MDHEN and SYDVKM. The CDR3 DNA follows: TGTGCCAGCAGTCACGGTACTAACTATGGCTACACCTTC. This sequence encodes CASSHGTNYGYTF.

The rearrangement uses TRBV6-2 or TRBV6-3 and TRBJ2-3; D is unresolved. The CDR3 runs to 12 residues. Germline V gene sequence: CDR1 MNHEY, CDR2 SVGEGT. V was shortened by 6 bases and J by 3 bases, with 7 bases between the two germline ends. The CDR3 sequence is CASSPRTDTQYF. In DNA form, the CDR3 reads TGTGCCAGCAGCCCGCGAACAGATACGCAGTATTTT.